A single sample is the source of the 2 T cell receptor beta chains below, sequenced in a study of shared clonotypes between healthy human individuals. Clones were read by immunoSEQ multiplex PCR, and TCRdb kept only the in-frame ones, dropping some. There are 2 million to 2.5 million clones in the sample; 85% to 95% occur only once, and around 0.4% lies in the top ten. The sequencing input was naive CD4+ T cells from PBMCs. Noted subset: CD45RA+ positively selected. The source of these receptors is a man in his late teens or twenties in good health. Some clones in this sample may be carry-over from other donors' samples.

The chain combines TRBV2 with TRBJ2-6, with D unresolved. CDR3 length equals 16 residues. V lost 1 base and J lost 4, with 11 bases in between. Germline loops: CDR1 SNHLY, CDR2 FYNNEI. CDR3 nucleotide sequence: TGTGCCAGCAGTGAAGAGATCTACCCCGGGGCCAACGTCCTGACTTTC. Translating gives CASSEEIYPGANVLTF.

The chain is built from TRBV12-1 and TRBJ2-4; TRBD1 is the table's D call, not checked against the DNA. TRBV12-1 is noted as a pseudogene. The CDR3 spans 21 residues. The CDR3 region has the DNA TGTGCCAGCAGCTTTTTAAGGTTTCCGGACAGGGGCCTTCTAGCCAAAAACATTCAGTACTTC. Its protein product is CASSFLRFPDRGLLAKNIQYF.